The rows below give T cell receptor beta chains drawn from one sample of a study of blood T cell repertoires in COVID-19. The assay was immunoSEQ multiplex PCR, and TCRdb's table has in-frame clones only and misses some. This repertoire shows 200,000 to 250,000 clones, about nine tenths found once; its top ten account for approximately 0.8%. Sequenced sample: peripheral blood. These receptors were collected from a man aged 25 to 45 with COVID-19, enrolled during active disease. Each CDR3 is given with its conserved first and last residue. A D gene is named only where the DNA matches it firmly.

J gene,CDR3 length,D gene,V gene,CDR3 protein
TRBJ1-3,15,-,TRBV3-1/TRBV3-2,CASSPTDFAGNTIYF
TRBJ1-1,14,-,TRBV3-1/TRBV3-2,CASSQSEMRTEAFF
TRBJ2-3,18,TRBD2,TRBV9,CASSVGEAGGRVTDTQYF
TRBJ1-2,14,TRBD1,TRBV18,CASSPGQGVRGYTF
TRBJ2-7,16,TRBD1,TRBV27,CASSITAGTASYEQYF
TRBJ1-6,13,-,TRBV6-2/TRBV6-3,CASSPTSNSPLHF
TRBJ2-7,11,TRBD1,TRBV2,CASGTAYEQYF
TRBJ1-3,15,-,TRBV19,CASTLTGVSGNTIYF
TRBJ2-2,13,-,TRBV9,CASNPGYPGELFF
TRBJ2-1,16,TRBD2,TRBV7-7,CASSVRLADTYNEQFF
TRBJ1-1,14,-,TRBV10-3,CAISLVGRTTEAFF
TRBJ2-2,16,TRBD1,TRBV5-1,CASSLAGTGGSGELFF
TRBJ1-2,13,-,TRBV7-2,CASGQNEIYGYTF
TRBJ2-5,15,-,TRBV4-1,CASSQERQDQETQYF
TRBJ1-4,16,-,TRBV9,CASSAGGQRLNEKLFF
TRBJ2-1,16,-,TRBV9,CASSGRGGDLLNEQFF
TRBJ2-5,15,TRBD1,TRBV5-4,CASSERQGAKETQYF
TRBJ2-2,13,-,TRBV5-1,CASRLDTTGELFF
TRBJ1-6,14,TRBD1,TRBV2,CASLLTGSNSPLHF
TRBJ1-6,15,TRBD1,TRBV30,CAWSVRQGYNSPLHF
TRBJ1-6,14,-,TRBV5-6,CASSLLRRNSPLHF
TRBJ2-1,14,TRBD2,TRBV30,CAWYTSGAYNEQFF
TRBJ1-2,17,TRBD1,TRBV5-1,CASSFTPGQGSNYGYTF
TRBJ1-5,14,TRBD1,TRBV5-5,CASSPDRGLGAQHF
TRBJ2-7,19,TRBD2,TRBV11-2,CASTQSVLRVAGVDWEQYF
TRBJ1-6,15,-,TRBV2,CASSGAVKNNSPLHF
TRBJ1-1,11,-,TRBV7-9,CASSQQGEAFF
TRBJ1-2,16,TRBD1,TRBV4-1,CASSQELGRGQGVKAF
TRBJ1-2,15,TRBD1,TRBV6-5,CASSYSRQGQGGYTF
TRBJ2-1,13,-,TRBV7-9,CASSFTVDNEQFF
TRBJ2-3,14,TRBD1,TRBV19,CASSPGQTTDTQYF
TRBJ2-3,14,TRBD1,TRBV5-1,CASSRDSHTDTQYF
TRBJ1-1,13,-,TRBV29-1,CSVLTVMNTEAFF
TRBJ2-2,16,TRBD1,TRBV5-1,CASSLGDRGYTGELFF
TRBJ2-3,16,TRBD2,TRBV7-3,CASSLRVRGEGDTQYF
TRBJ1-5,14,-,TRBV6-5,CASSPEPYNQPQHF
TRBJ2-7,13,-,TRBV2,CASSGGFRYEQYF
TRBJ1-2,15,-,TRBV2,CASSVEQGHPYGYTF
TRBJ2-5,13,TRBD2,TRBV29-1,CSVGPSGEETQYF
TRBJ2-1,20,TRBD2,TRBV12-5,CASGFTTGTSGGSSYNEQFF
TRBJ1-6,15,TRBD1,TRBV3-1/TRBV3-2,CASSRTGEDNSPLHF
TRBJ2-1,18,-,TRBV7-9,CASSNSPLQGLSYNEQFF
TRBJ1-2,12,-,TRBV14,CASNTGLSGYTF
TRBJ2-1,17,TRBD2,TRBV3-1/TRBV3-2,CASSPVGLAGGYNEQFF
TRBJ1-4,14,-,TRBV19,CASSIERWAEKLFF
TRBJ1-5,15,-,TRBV19,CASTPSTGPGGPQHF
TRBJ2-3,15,TRBD1,TRBV19,CASSTRGTGTDTQYF
TRBJ2-7,15,TRBD1,TRBV5-1,CASSLGQGAAYEQYF
TRBJ1-2,16,TRBD1,TRBV3-1/TRBV3-2,CASSQFLGGASYGYTF
TRBJ1-5,16,TRBD1,TRBV19,CASSIQTGGLNQPQHF
TRBJ2-1,16,-,TRBV3-1/TRBV3-2,CASSQEGGVSYNEQFF
TRBJ2-5,16,-,TRBV7-9,CASSLTWDTIQETQYF